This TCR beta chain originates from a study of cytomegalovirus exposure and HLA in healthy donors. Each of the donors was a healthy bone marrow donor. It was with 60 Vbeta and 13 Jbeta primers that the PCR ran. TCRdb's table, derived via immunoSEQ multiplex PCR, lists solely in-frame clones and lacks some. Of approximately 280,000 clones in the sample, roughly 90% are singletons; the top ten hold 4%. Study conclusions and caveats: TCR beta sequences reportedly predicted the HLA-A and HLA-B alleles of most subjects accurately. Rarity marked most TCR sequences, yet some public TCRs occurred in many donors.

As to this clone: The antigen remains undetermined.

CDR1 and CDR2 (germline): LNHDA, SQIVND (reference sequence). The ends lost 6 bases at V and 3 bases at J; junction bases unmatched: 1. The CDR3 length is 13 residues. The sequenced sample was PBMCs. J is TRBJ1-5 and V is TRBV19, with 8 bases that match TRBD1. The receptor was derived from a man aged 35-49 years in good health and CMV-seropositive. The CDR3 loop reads CASRTGDNQPQHF. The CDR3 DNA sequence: TGTGCCAGTAGGACAGGGGACAATCAGCCCCAGCATTTT.